What follows is one T cell receptor beta chain and its context. The data derive from a study of blood T cell repertoires in COVID-19. Study-level information: PBMCs, B-cell-depleted T cells, or T cells were the source of the cDNA or gDNA that made up the material.

Using immunoSEQ multiplex PCR, the repertoire was profiled, and TCRdb retains in-frame clones only, with some absent. The table lists 100,000 to 150,000 clones, roughly 86% of them singletons, with 5% to 6.5% in the top ten. CDR1 LGHNA and CDR2 YSLEER come from the germline V gene. This CDR3 spans 13 amino acids. V was clipped by 0 bases and J by 10 bases, with 7 bases between them. Sequencing input: peripheral blood. The source of this sequence is a human donor in a cohort sampled during active COVID-19. V usage is TRBV4-3 and J usage is TRBJ1-6; a possible D gene is TRBD1 (5 bases). The CDR3 loop reads CASSQDRGSPLHF. The CDR3 DNA reads as TGCGCCAGCAGCCAAGATCGGGGGTCACCCCTCCACTTT.